The next 31 T cell receptor beta chains were all read from a single sample in a study of cytomegalovirus exposure and HLA in healthy donors. PCR used 60 Vbeta primers and 13 Jbeta primers. TCRdb's copy holds only in-frame clones and misses some; the assay was immunoSEQ multiplex PCR. Among 200,000 to 250,000 clones listed, about 80% were seen once. What was sequenced was PBMCs. The receptors here all came from a woman between 40 and 55 years old in good health and CMV-seronegative.

The chain links TRBV11-2 to TRBJ2-1; 7 positions match TRBD1. This CDR3 has 16 residues. Germline V gives CDR1 SGHAT, CDR2 FQNNGV. The V segment lost 5 bases and the J segment 1 base; nucleotides outside the gene matches: 8. CDR3 bases: TGTGCCAGCAGCCATCTCGACAGGGAGTCCTACAATGAGCAGTTCTTC. This sequence encodes CASSHLDRESYNEQFF.

The J gene is TRBJ2-2, the V gene TRBV2; D ambiguous. The V gene's germline CDR1 is SNHLY and CDR2 FYNNEI. Trimming removed 7 bases at V and 6 bases at J, with 12 bases between. The CDR3 has 13 residues. The CDR3: CASTARFPGELFF. The DNA for the CDR3 is TGTGCCAGCACAGCCAGGTTCCCCGGGGAGCTGTTTTTT.

The chain combines TRBV5-6 with TRBJ2-1; no clear D gene. Germline assignment: CDR1 SGHDT and CDR2 YYEEEE. CDR3 size: 15 residues. With 0 bases removed from V and 0 bases from J, the gap between germline ends came to 7 bases. The CDR3, as DNA: TGTGCCAGCAGCTTGGCCGTTAGCTCCTACAATGAGCAGTTCTTC. Translated: CASSLAVSSYNEQFF.

The gene calls are TRBV29-1 and TRBJ1-2; TRBD1 might be the D (5 bases). The length of the CDR3 is 9 residues. Germline V gene lookup returns CDR1 SQVTM and CDR2 ANQGSEA. Trimming removed 4 bases from V and 8 bases from J, with 5 bases in between. CDR3 sequence reads: CSVGGGYTF. The DNA of the CDR3 is TGCAGCGTTGGGGGCGGCTACACCTTC.

The V gene is TRBV5-1, the J gene TRBJ1-1; 9 bases are a match to TRBD1. With V trimmed by 5 bases and J by 5 bases, 13 bases remained unmatched. CDR1 SGHRS and CDR2 YFSETQ come from the germline V gene. The CDR3 runs to 16 residues. CDR3 protein: CASSPDLDRGWTEAFF. The DNA for the CDR3 is TGCGCCAGCAGTCCCGATTTAGACAGGGGGTGGACTGAAGCTTTCTTT. The variable domain in full, with the rest retrieved from reference TRBV5-1 and TRBJ1-1, is KAGVTQTPRYLIKTRGQQVTLSCSPISGHRSVSWYQQTPGQGLQFLFEYFSETQRNKGNFPGRFSGRQFSNSRSEMNVSTLELGDSALYLCASSPDLDRGWTEAFFGQGTRLTVV.

The V gene is TRBV6-5, the J gene TRBJ2-5, with 7 bases fitting TRBD1. The J call may be incorrect, as the DNA end agrees better with TRBJ2-7. The CDR3 loop spans 15 amino acids. CDR1 and CDR2 (germline): MNHEY, SVGAGI. The CDR3 DNA follows: TGTGCCAGCAGTTCTAGACAGGGTCTTTCCTACGAGCAGTACTTC. Its protein product is CASSSRQGLSYEQYF.

This clone was picked up a small number of times. This chain links TRBV6-5 with TRBJ1-1; D is unresolved. V lost 5 bases and J lost 0, with 7 bases in between. The germline V gene has CDR1 MNHEY and CDR2 SVGAGI. This CDR3 contains 13 residues. The CDR3 region is CASSAGVNTEAFF. The DNA of the CDR3 is TGTGCCAGCAGTGCCGGGGTGAACACTGAAGCTTTCTTT.

CDR3 coding DNA: TGTGCCACAACAACCCGGACATCCACTGGAAACACCATATATTTT. This sequence encodes CATTTRTSTGNTIYF. V and J are TRBV6-1 and TRBJ1-3, with D possibly being TRBD1 (5 bases). The V and J ends lost 10 bases and 2 bases respectively, with 18 bases between them. The V gene's germline CDR1 is MNHNS and CDR2 SASEGT. The CDR3 spans 15 residues.

This chain links TRBV5-1 with TRBJ2-5, with a weak D call TRBD2 (5 bases). There are 14 residues in the CDR3. Germline V gives CDR1 SGHRS, CDR2 YFSETQ. V lost 2 bases and J 4 bases, leaving 12 bases between the germline ends. In DNA form, the CDR3 reads TGCGCCAGCAGCTTAGAAGGGAGCCGAGAGACCCAGTACTTC. Protein: CASSLEGSRETQYF.

Notes on this clone: One end of the junction does not line up with germline, which may come from a read error. Other DNA sequences in the sample encode the same CDR3. The V and J genes are TRBV7-7 and TRBJ2-1, with a weak D call TRBD1 (6 bases). Germline CDR1 SSHAT, CDR2 FNYEAQ (reference sequence). The CDR3 contains 13 residues. CDR3 sequence (DNA): TGTGCTAGCAGCCTCGGACAGTACAATGAGCAGTTCTTC. This translates into CASSLGQYNEQFF. Full variable domain (remainder filled in from reference TRBV7-7 and TRBJ2-1): GAGVSQSPRYKVTKRGQDVTLRCDPISSHATLYWYQQALGQGPEFLTYFNYEAQPDKSGLPSDRFSAERPEGSISTLTIQRTEQRDSAMYRCASSLGQYNEQFFGPGTRLTVL.

The rearrangement joins TRBV6-6 to TRBJ1-6; no firm D call. This CDR3 region has 14 residues. Trimming cost V 8 bases and J 7 bases, with 15 bases left between them. Germline CDR1 reads MNHNY; CDR2 reads SVGAGI (reference sequence). As DNA, the CDR3 is TGTGCCAGCTCCCCAGGCATTATCAATTCACCCCTCCACTTT. This codes for CASSPGIINSPLHF.

The V and J genes are TRBV27 and TRBJ1-4; TRBD1 aligns across 11 bases. V gave up 4 bases and J gave up 7 bases; unmatched junction bases: 2. Looked up from germline, CDR1 is MNHEY and CDR2 is SMNVEV (reference sequence). The CDR3 is made up of 14 amino acids. The chain's CDR3 is CASSSGTGGEKLFF. The DNA for the CDR3 is TGTGCCAGCAGTTCCGGGACAGGGGGTGAAAAACTGTTTTTT.

The gene calls are TRBV5-1 and TRBJ2-5; 8 nucleotides agree with TRBD2. Trimming cost V 4 bases and J 4 bases; bases outside gene matches: 15. This CDR3 has 17 residues. From germline, CDR1 is SGHRS and CDR2 YFSETQ. The CDR3 here is CASSGAAITGLGETQYF. The CDR3, as DNA: TGCGCCAGCAGCGGGGCCGCGATAACGGGACTAGGAGAGACCCAGTACTTC.

This clone was detected a few times. The chain couples TRBV7-2 to TRBJ2-7; 10 bases map to TRBD2. The CDR3 runs 13 residues. CDR1 and CDR2 from the germline V gene are SGHTA and FQGNSA. V lost 6 bases, J lost 4 bases, and 3 bases stayed unmatched. The CDR3 reads CASRASGGYEQYF. The CDR3 DNA sequence: TGTGCCAGCAGAGCTAGCGGGGGATACGAGCAGTACTTC.

The chain is built from TRBV27 and TRBJ2-7; 9 bases are a match to TRBD1. The germline gives CDR1 MNHEY, CDR2 SMNVEV (reference sequence). V gave up 4 bases and J gave up 4 bases; unmatched junction bases: 2. This CDR3 has 13 residues. CDR3 region: CASSYRGLYEQYF. For the CDR3, the DNA is TGTGCCAGCAGTTACAGGGGGCTATACGAGCAGTACTTC.

The chain has TRBV6-1 and TRBJ1-5; D is unresolved. In germline, CDR1 is MNHNS, CDR2 SASEGT. The CDR3 extends over 13 amino acids. Trimming removed 5 bases from V and 1 base from J, with 6 bases in between. DNA for the CDR3: TGTGCCAGCAGTACACAGAGCAATCAGCCCCAGCATTTT. Translating it yields CASSTQSNQPQHF.

The rearrangement joins TRBV7-8 to TRBJ2-7; 8 bases align to TRBD1. This CDR3 spans 17 amino acids. Germline V lookup: CDR1 SGHVS, CDR2 FQNEAQ. J gave up 5 bases and V 5 bases, and 17 bases lay outside the gene matches. The CDR3 loop reads CASSPNPPPTGVDEQYF. For the CDR3, the DNA is TGTGCCAGCAGCCCCAACCCCCCCCCGACAGGGGTAGACGAGCAGTACTTC.

This rearrangement joins TRBV11-2 to TRBJ2-1; D not resolved. Germline values: CDR1 SGHAT, CDR2 FQNNGV. There are 14 residues in the CDR3. V shed 3 bases and J shed 10 bases, with 16 bases lying between them. The CDR3: CASSFLELSKEQFF. In DNA, the CDR3 is TGTGCCAGCAGCTTTCTAGAGTTGAGTAAGGAGCAGTTCTTC.

V is TRBV5-4 and J is TRBJ1-6; 7 bases are shared with TRBD1. V shed 4 bases and J 7 bases; nucleotides not matched to a gene: 8. This CDR3 is built from 15 residues. Germline V CDR1 and CDR2: SGHNT, YYREEE (reference sequence). The CDR3 region has the DNA TGTGCCAGCAGCCCTCAGACAGGGCCCAATTCACCCCTCCACTTT. It specifies CASSPQTGPNSPLHF.

DNA for the CDR3: TGTGCCAGCGCCACCAGAAGGCCGGCGGGCACTGAAGCTTTCTTT. Translating gives CASATRRPAGTEAFF. This chain links TRBV27 with TRBJ1-1; D gene uncertain. The V gene's germline CDR1 is MNHEY and CDR2 SMNVEV (reference sequence). The CDR3 is made up of 15 amino acids. Trimming shortened V by 8 bases and J by 4 bases, and 20 bases separated the two germline ends.

This chain connects TRBV4-3 to TRBJ2-7; 9 nucleotides line up with TRBD2. CDR1 LGHNA and CDR2 YSLEER come from the germline V gene. V shed 1 base, J shed 4 bases, and the junction held 11 bases outside the gene matches. The CDR3 length is 17 residues. CDR3 sequence (DNA): TGCGCCAGCAGCCAAGCCCCCGGCGGGGGGGGCGTTTACGAGCAGTACTTC. Translated, it gives CASSQAPGGGGVYEQYF.

The V gene is TRBV5-6, the J gene TRBJ2-5; 8 bases line up with TRBD1. Per the germline V gene, CDR1 is SGHDT and CDR2 is YYEEEE. This CDR3 spans 16 amino acids. V was clipped by 4 bases and J by 7 bases; unmatched bases: 15. The CDR3 coding sequence is TGTGCCAGCAGCGGACCAGGGGGCCCAATGATTGGGACCCAGTACTTC. It specifies CASSGPGGPMIGTQYF.

V gene TRBV6-5 combines with J gene TRBJ2-1; maybe TRBD1 (6 bases). This CDR3 comprises 15 residues. CDR1 MNHEY and CDR2 SVGAGI come from the germline V gene. V lost 6 bases and J lost 2, with 14 bases in between. The DNA for the CDR3 is TGTGCCAGCAGAACACAGGGCTACCCCTACAATGAGCAGTTCTTC. Its protein product is CASRTQGYPYNEQFF.

The chain employs TRBV28 and TRBJ2-2; D is possibly TRBD1 (6 bases). CDR1 and CDR2 (germline): MDHEN, SYDVKM. The CDR3 sequence is 13 residues long. V dropped 4 bases and J dropped 6 bases, with 9 bases sitting between them. CDR3 region: CASSYRAAGELFF. CDR3 bases: TGTGCCAGCAGTTACAGGGCCGCCGGGGAGCTGTTTTTT.

This chain's CDR3 is CASRPYQGENADTQYF. The DNA of the CDR3 is TGTGCCAGCAGACCTTACCAGGGGGAGAACGCAGATACGCAGTATTTT. This chain joins TRBV27 and TRBJ2-3; TRBD1 agrees at 7 bases. V shed 6 bases, J shed 4 bases, and the junction held 13 bases outside the gene matches. CDR1 and CDR2 from the germline V gene are MNHEY and SMNVEV (reference sequence). CDR3 length: 16 amino acids.

This clone has only a few counts. DNA for the CDR3: TGTGCCAGCTCATTCGGTCCCTCTGGGGCCAACGTCCTGACTTTC. Its protein product is CASSFGPSGANVLTF. The gene calls are TRBV18 and TRBJ2-6, with no clear D. The V end lost 5 bases, the J end lost 0 bases, and 8 bases lay between the germline ends. This CDR3 has 15 amino acids. From germline, CDR1 is KGHSH and CDR2 LQKENI.

The chain employs TRBV27 and TRBJ1-2; no clear D. Germline values: CDR1 MNHEY, CDR2 SMNVEV (reference sequence). The CDR3 extends over 17 amino acids. The V and J ends lost 5 bases and 7 bases respectively, with 26 bases between them. CDR3 region: CASSSLDPHWRVLGYTF. CDR3 DNA sequence: TGTGCCAGCAGTAGTTTGGACCCCCACTGGAGGGTTCTTGGCTACACCTTC.

This clone occurred a few times. The chain carries TRBV7-2 and TRBJ2-2, with 10 bases that match TRBD1. Trimming took 3 bases from V and 6 from J; bases not matched to a gene: 10. Germline loops: CDR1 SGHTA, CDR2 FQGNSA. The CDR3 runs 17 residues. This CDR3 is CASSLGNRQGAAGELFF. In DNA form, the CDR3 reads TGTGCCAGCAGCTTGGGTAATCGACAGGGGGCTGCCGGGGAGCTGTTTTTT.

The rearrangement joins TRBV14 to TRBJ2-5; no definite D call. CDR1 is SGHDN and CDR2 is FVKESK in the germline V gene. Deletions cut 4 bases from V and 4 bases from J, with 16 bases between. The CDR3 has 15 amino acids. The DNA for the CDR3 is TGTGCCAGCAGCCGTGAGCAGGTCAGGCGAGAGACCCAGTACTTC. Its protein is CASSREQVRRETQYF.

V is TRBV4-3 and J is TRBJ2-7; possible D gene TRBD1, 6 bases. The V end lost 0 bases, the J end lost 2 bases, and 11 bases lay between the germline ends. CDR1 is LGHNA, CDR2 YSLEER, per germline. This CDR3 comprises 15 residues. The CDR3 sequence: CASSQEGGPTYEQYF. CDR3 DNA: TGCGCCAGCAGCCAAGAAGGGGGACCCACCTACGAGCAGTACTTC.

The chain has TRBV5-1 and TRBJ1-6, with TRBD1 as a possible D gene (5 bases). The CDR3 is made up of 15 amino acids. V shed 1 base and J shed 7 bases, with 12 bases lying between them. Germline CDR1 and CDR2: SGHRS and YFSETQ. The CDR3 DNA sequence: TGCGCCAGCAGCTTGAAAGGGGAGGGGAATTCACCCCTCCACTTT. Protein sequence: CASSLKGEGNSPLHF.